These 8 T cell receptor beta chains originate from one sample sequenced in a study of T cell responses to AZD1222 COVID-19 vaccine. Here immunoSEQ multiplex PCR was the method, and the copy in TCRdb shows in-frame clones only, minus some. This sample yields approximately 210,000 clones, of which approximately 90% are seen a single time; around 3% belongs to the top ten. The specimen comprised peripheral blood, sampled 28 days after the second AZD1222 dose. The receptor source for this set is an adult who received the AZD1222 COVID-19 vaccine.

The genes are TRBV5-1 and TRBJ2-7, with 9 positions matching TRBD1. The V segment lost 4 bases and the J segment 5 bases; nucleotides outside the gene matches: 4. The CDR3 is made up of 13 amino acids. Germline V gene sequence: CDR1 SGHRS, CDR2 YFSETQ. CDR3 sequence: CASSGTGSHEQYF. For the CDR3, the DNA is TGCGCCAGCAGCGGGACAGGGTCCCACGAGCAGTACTTC.

V is TRBV4-1 and J is TRBJ2-5; D is uncertain. CDR1 and CDR2 from the germline V gene are MGHRA and YSYEKL. Deletions cut 0 bases from V and 11 bases from J, with 10 bases between. The CDR3 sequence is 12 residues long. The CDR3 nucleotides are TGCGCCAGCAGCCAAGACGAAGCGCCTCAGTACTTC. Its translation: CASSQDEAPQYF.

This clone occurred a few times. The chain carries TRBV6-1 and TRBJ2-1; D is undetermined. Germline loops: CDR1 MNHNS, CDR2 SASEGT. The CDR3 consists of 15 residues. Trimming pared 0 bases from V and 4 bases from J, leaving 10 bases between. CDR3 sequence: CASSEAGNLYNEQFF. The CDR3 region has the DNA TGTGCCAGCAGTGAAGCGGGGAACCTTTACAATGAGCAGTTCTTC.

V and J are TRBV7-2 and TRBJ1-2; TRBD1 is a possible D gene (5 bases). Germline V gene sequence: CDR1 SGHTA, CDR2 FQGNSA. The CDR3 is made up of 14 amino acids. Trimming pared 2 bases from V and 8 bases from J, leaving 15 bases between. The CDR3 region has the DNA TGTGCCAGCAGCTTAAAGGCCATGTGGGGCGGCTACACCTTC. The encoded protein is CASSLKAMWGGYTF.

This clone was seen more than once but under ten times. This chain uses TRBV10-2 with TRBJ1-1; D uncertain. The CDR3 is 15 amino acids. V was clipped by 6 bases and J by 1 base, with 15 bases between them. Germline CDR1 reads WSHSY; CDR2 reads SAAADI. The CDR3 nucleotides are TGCGCCAGCAGGGATATCTCGGAATCGAACACTGAAGCTTTCTTT. Amino acid sequence: CASRDISESNTEAFF.

This chain joins TRBV14 and TRBJ2-1, with 7 bases matching TRBD2. This CDR3 has 15 amino acids. The V and J ends lost 7 bases and 6 bases, in that order; junction bases with no gene match: 12. CDR1 is SGHDN and CDR2 is FVKESK in the germline V gene. DNA for the CDR3: TGTGCCAGCACCAGAGGCGGGAGCATTATCAATGAGCAGTTCTTC. Amino acid sequence: CASTRGGSIINEQFF. Drawing the rest from reference TRBV14 and TRBJ2-1, the complete variable domain is EAGVTQFPSHSVIEKGQTVTLRCDPISGHDNLYWYRRVMGKEIKFLLHFVKESKQDESGMPNNRFLAERTGGTYSTLKVQPAELEDSGVYFCASTRGGSIINEQFFGPGTRLTVL.

The V gene is TRBV13, the J gene TRBJ2-7, with TRBD2 matching 8 bases. Germline lookup yields CDR1 PRHDT and CDR2 FYEKMQ (reference sequence). V was clipped by 5 bases and J by 7 bases; unmatched bases: 10. The CDR3 loop spans 14 amino acids. The CDR3 loop reads CASSHSGTPPEQYF. CDR3 sequence (DNA): TGTGCCAGCAGCCATAGCGGGACCCCCCCGGAGCAGTACTTC.

The chain carries TRBV6-1 and TRBJ2-7, with D hard to call. The CDR3 has 13 residues. Germline lookup yields CDR1 MNHNS and CDR2 SASEGT. The ends were cut back, 2 bases at V and 0 bases at J, with 5 bases in the middle. CDR3 coding DNA: TGTGCCAGCAGTGAACGTGACTCCTACGAGCAGTACTTC. The encoded protein is CASSERDSYEQYF.